This T cell receptor (beta chain) was sequenced in a study of CD8+ T cells in alopecia areata. Study context: Treated patients swallowed 5 to 10 mg of oral tofacitinib twice daily. A 6-month off-drug phase came after tofacitinib, which had lasted 6 to 18 months.

Study results and limitations: More clonal than normal scalp was lesional scalp, particularly alopecia totalis/universalis. Normal skin's resident alphabeta T cells are sequenced alongside lesional scalp T cells.

Notes on this clone: No antigen is known for it. Other DNA sequences of this sample code for an identical CDR3.

Germline V gene sequence: CDR1 SGHTA, CDR2 FQGNSA. The CDR3 is 13 amino acids. Trimming removed 3 bases from V and 4 bases from J, with 9 bases in between. Following RNA extraction, reverse transcription yielded cDNA that acted as the sequencing template. TCRdb keeps only in-frame clones here, not all; method: immunoSEQ multiplex PCR. Found here are almost 250,000 clones, around two thirds of them singletons; the top ten hold approximately 1.2%. The material was CD4+ T cells sorted from blood, obtained at week 0. The V and J genes are TRBV7-2 and TRBJ1-1; possible D gene TRBD1, 5 bases. The TCR was taken from a human donor with alopecia areata. As DNA, the CDR3 is TGTGCCAGCAGCTTGCGAAGGGGCACTGAAGCTTTCTTT. Its protein product is CASSLRRGTEAFF.